This is a list of T cell receptor beta chains from one sample in a study of blood T cell repertoires in COVID-19. The protocol was immunoSEQ multiplex PCR, while the TCRdb copy is restricted to in-frame clones and leaves out a portion. The profile shows around 140,000 clones, around four fifths of them singletons. Sequencing was carried out using peripheral blood. The receptors come from a human donor in a cohort sampled during active COVID-19. Both conserved end residues are trimmed from each CDR3.

J: TRBJ2-2
length: 14
V: TRBV6-2/TRBV6-3
CDR3: ASSSTRDRITGELF

J: TRBJ2-7
length: 13
V: TRBV7-8
CDR3: ASSSRVQGAGEQY

J: TRBJ2-7
length: 12
V: TRBV25-1
CDR3: ASSERSEAYEQY

J: TRBJ2-1
length: 12
V: TRBV20-1
CDR3: SASGGRVFNEQF

J: TRBJ1-5
length: 12
V: TRBV19
CDR3: ASTSRQGGGPQH

J: TRBJ1-1
length: 13
V: TRBV18
CDR3: ASSPTQGIHTEAF

J: TRBJ2-7
length: 13
V: TRBV4-2
CDR3: ASSQVLREYYEQY

J: TRBJ1-3
length: 13
V: TRBV28
CDR3: ASSFGGQGENTIY

J: TRBJ2-7
length: 14
V: TRBV7-3
CDR3: ASSRGTGTGANEQY

J: TRBJ2-1
length: 12
V: TRBV4-3
CDR3: ASSRVAGVNEQF

J: TRBJ1-5
length: 14
V: TRBV19
CDR3: ASSSVGGMGNQPQH

J: TRBJ1-1
length: 13
V: TRBV7-6
CDR3: ASSSRTGPNTEAF

J: TRBJ2-3
length: 18
V: TRBV18
CDR3: ASSPIRGLAGAPGTDTQY

J: TRBJ2-3
length: 14
V: TRBV7-2
CDR3: ASSLGGGISADTQY

J: TRBJ2-5
length: 13
V: TRBV9
CDR3: ASSVGVAPGETQY

J: TRBJ2-5
length: 9
V: TRBV14
CDR3: ASSPQETQY

J: TRBJ1-5
length: 13
V: TRBV11-2
CDR3: ASSLSTAPNQPQH

J: TRBJ2-3
length: 14
V: TRBV6-2/TRBV6-3
CDR3: ASSKGLAGVRDTQY

J: TRBJ2-7
length: 14
V: TRBV10-3
CDR3: AISESSGLEPYEQY

J: TRBJ1-1
length: 14
V: TRBV3-1/TRBV3-2
CDR3: ASSPSPTGPNTEAF

J: TRBJ1-6
length: 12
V: TRBV5-1
CDR3: ASSRDRVTSPLH

J: TRBJ2-1
length: 14
V: TRBV5-1
CDR3: ASSLYRGREVNEQF

J: TRBJ2-1
length: 14
V: TRBV28
CDR3: ASSFRLAGALNEQF

J: TRBJ2-1
length: 17
V: TRBV27
CDR3: ASSLSGGGWGLIYNEQF

J: TRBJ2-1
length: 11
V: TRBV24-1
CDR3: ATSELVRGEQF

J: TRBJ2-3
length: 10
V: TRBV18
CDR3: ASSPPERTQY

J: TRBJ1-4
length: 13
V: TRBV18
CDR3: ASSPDRGLDEKLF

J: TRBJ2-2
length: 12
V: TRBV7-8
CDR3: ASSRDSSTGELF

J: TRBJ1-3
length: 13
V: TRBV3-1/TRBV3-2
CDR3: ASSQGWASGNTIY